This record covers a single T cell receptor (beta chain). This clonotype was detected a few times. Its antigen is not yet known. Base-call qualities are not available, and no considerably larger clone is one nucleotide away. The data are from a study of identical twins (dated by TCRdb to about 2016). For the wider study: TCR alpha and beta repertoires from monozygotic twins, unrelated adults of various ages and cord blood were deep-sequenced to test whether fetal clonotypes persist. Replicate twin experiments were performed at different times using different library preparation protocols to rule out contamination. General conclusions and limits of the study: Recombination models systematically underestimated out-of-frame TCR alpha sharing in monozygotic twins but agreed with sharing between unrelated individuals. Fewer insertions were carried by abundant cord blood beta clonotypes, a similar but weaker trend appeared in young adult naive repertoires, and no such trend appeared in memory repertoires. Out-of-frame TCR alpha sequences shared between twins showed an excess of low generation-probability sequences compared with coincidental sharing between unrelated individuals. In beta out-of-frame sequences, excess twin sharing was weaker, because having fewer shared sequences lowered the signal-to-noise ratio. Because the same donors could not be followed over many years, the conclusions depended on cross-sectional statistical analysis. Zero-insertion analyses could be partly confounded by invariant T cells such as MAIT and iNKT, although diverse VJ usage argued against such confounding for most clonotypes.

Library preparation was by 5' RACE. The sequencing machine was an Illumina HiSeq 2000. A universal primer binding site was added through template switching, and the final cDNA carried a unique molecular identifier so that TCR cDNA molecules could be counted accurately. Specific primers in the conserved constant-segment region were used to synthesize first-strand cDNA for TCR alpha and beta chains. Each cDNA library was double barcoded, with a SMART-Mk sample barcode plus Illumina barcodes, to control for contamination. TruSeq adapter sequences, together with Illumina sample barcodes, were added in two successive PCR steps. The Illumina HiSeq platform was used with custom primers to sequence TCR alpha and beta cDNA libraries. On the study's bioinformatics: MiGEC was used to process raw reads and extract unique molecular identifiers, and MiXCR was used to find CDR3 positions. Recombination models were inferred per individual with the repgenHMM and IGoR tools using an EM algorithm. Shared clonotypes were analyzed with the tcR package in R, and sharing was normalized by the product of cloneset sizes. To study raw recombination free of thymic and clonal selection effects, out-of-frame nonproductive sequences were analyzed. TCRdb took the public reads, trimmed them with fastp at Q25, ran MiXCR for clone calling and kept in-frame beta chains. Every CDR3 protein is listed once, alongside the most common genes and DNA of its rows. The V and J calls and clone size are TCRdb's, not the authors'. This sample lists about 470,000 distinct CDR3 sequences; approximately 24% were detected once. About 2.7% of the sample belongs to the ten largest clones.

V sheds 3 bases and J sheds 4 bases, leaving 10 bases between their ends. The CDR3 goes from the cysteine to the phenylalanine over 15 residues. Only CDR3 DNA is held: 45 bases, read in frame from base 1. Only healthy Caucasian donors were included. The twin cohort comprised three pairs of female monozygotic twins, all aged roughly 18 to 30 years. CD4+ and CD8+ T cell populations were isolated with positive isolation kits from Invitrogen. The same data also contributed to another study, on T cells expressing NK-cell markers. As described in the second report: Eight or nine donors provided sorted CD3+CD56+NKG2C+, CD3+CD56+NKG2C- and CD3+CD56-NKG2C+ T-cell subsets, whose TCR beta-chain repertoires were profiled. Among the eight sequenced donors, seven were HCMV-seropositive and one was HCMV-seronegative. In several experiments an anti-gammadeltaTCR antibody was added to restrict sorting to alphabetaTCR-expressing T cells. In six donors, the dominant CD3+CD56+NKG2C+ clonotypes were among the top 10 CD8+ clonotypes and accounted for roughly 1.0-8% of CD8+ T cells. Those dominant clonotypes were again the most abundant among CD3+CD56-NKG2C+ cells in several donors, at roughly 25-60.1%. Whether the expanded NKG2C-expressing T cell clones were specific for HCMV antigens was left unclear. All eight donors whose samples were sequenced were randomly selected healthy volunteers, three of them men and five women. To determine HCMV serostatus, a commercial ELISA kit was used to detect HCMV-specific IgG in serum. MIGEC was used to demultiplex reads and group the reads by UMI, and MiTCR was used to assemble and quantify clonotypes. To exclude erroneous sequences, any TCR cDNA sequence not supported by at least two reads was discarded. The tcR package was used for downstream repertoire analysis, and clonotypes were matched across fractions by CDR3 nucleotide sequence plus V segment. VDJmatch was used to annotate antigen specificity against VDJdb, with one amino acid substitution in CDR3 allowed.

The chain was built from TRBV12-3 or TRBV12-4 and TRBJ2-6; the D gene identity is not certain. The specimen sequenced was CD4+ T cells sorted from blood. The TCR was taken from a woman aged 18-30 years in good health. At the DNA level, the sequence is TGTGCCAGCAGTTTTGCCAGTTCGGGGGCCAACGTCCTGACTTTC. It specifies CASSFASSGANVLTF.